The text below deals with one T cell receptor (beta chain). The entry originates in a study of blood T cell repertoires in COVID-19. The assay was immunoSEQ multiplex PCR, and TCRdb's table has in-frame clones only and misses some. The sample lists 230,000 or so clones, around 88% seen once, with roughly 14% in the top ten. Trimming shortened V by 3 bases and J by 3 bases, and 18 bases separated the two germline ends. Germline values: CDR1 SQVTM, CDR2 ANQGSEA. The length of the CDR3 is 15 residues. The chain couples TRBV29-1 to TRBJ2-7; no clear D gene. The specimen sequenced was PBMCs or T cells enriched from blood (not recorded which). The origin of this receptor is a woman in her fifties or sixties with acute COVID-19. This CDR3 reads CSVEALRERGYEQYF. CDR3 DNA: TGCAGCGTTGAGGCACTGCGAGAGAGAGGCTACGAGCAGTACTTC.